This entry describes one TCR beta chain. The antigen is undetermined. The sample belongs to a study of cytomegalovirus exposure and HLA in healthy donors. As for the study in general: A prior study identified approximately 120 million unique TCR beta sequences from about 180 million T cells. Study conclusions and caveats: Reportedly, a later analysis found an Asian-associated ancestry cluster had fewer N-insertions than the roughly 700-donor mean.

PCR amplification relied on 60 Vbeta primers (plus 13 Jbeta primers). In the study's own analysis: Among the unique TCR beta chains that a later analysis counted, about 85 million in all, 9.5 million to 12 million were shared. Libraries were prepared by immunoSEQ multiplex PCR; TCRdb keeps only in-frame clonotypes and omits some of them. That table gives V, J and clone size, and the DNA gave D and trimming. The sample records some 96,000 clones, around four fifths being singletons. Per the germline V gene, CDR1 is SGHVS and CDR2 is FQNEAQ. The CDR3 loop spans 13 amino acids. V shed 1 base and J shed 4 bases, with 8 bases lying between them. Donors had nominal health at sampling but likely had unrecorded immune exposures.

The sequence came from a man in his forties or fifties in good health and CMV-seronegative. The sample comprised PBMCs. The rearrangement links TRBV7-8 to TRBJ2-7; D possibly corresponds to TRBD2 (5 bases). DNA for the CDR3: TGTGCCAGCAGCTTAGACAGAGGGTACGAGCAGTACTTC. This codes for CASSLDRGYEQYF.